This T cell receptor (beta chain) was found in a study of blood T cell repertoires in COVID-19. Sequenced by immunoSEQ multiplex PCR; TCRdb stores in-frame clones only, minus some. Of 150,000 to 190,000 clones in the sample, about 85% were seen once. The receptor comes from a woman aged 70-85 years with acute or convalescent COVID-19. The sample taken for sequencing was peripheral blood.

CDR3 residues: CASSAWGTGGNEQFF. Written as DNA, the CDR3 is TGTGCCAGCAGCGCCTGGGGGACAGGGGGAAATGAGCAGTTCTTC. The chain uses TRBV9 and TRBJ2-1; 11 bases are shared with TRBD1. The CDR3 consists of 15 residues. The trim removed 3 bases at V and 7 bases at J, leaving 6 bases unmatched. Germline V gives CDR1 SGDLS, CDR2 YYNGEE.